The present T cell receptor (beta chain) was sequenced within a study of OX40 agonist ivuxolimab in advanced cancers. Turning to the study itself: The patients' treatment was ivuxolimab, an agonistic anti-OX40 (CD134) antibody. Patients received intravenous ivuxolimab every 2 weeks at 0.01 to 10 mg/kg. Whole-study findings and limits: Among the nonresponders, some also had low normalized T-cell clonal expansion.

Concerning this clone: What it binds is not known.

CDR1 and CDR2 (germline): MNHEY, SVGAGI. Germline trimming cut 5 bases from V and 2 bases from J; bases unmatched to any gene: 3. The CDR3 runs 14 residues. Measured with immunoSEQ multiplex PCR; TCRdb has only the in-frame clones, and not every one. The repertoire consists of roughly 81,000 clones, with approximately 85% occurring once and the leading ten covering roughly 6%. The chain employs TRBV6-5 and TRBJ1-3; TRBD1 aligns across 7 bases. This sample comprised CD4+ or CD8+ T cells sorted from blood, obtained in a trial of the OX40 agonist ivuxolimab. This receptor was taken from an adult with an advanced solid tumor such as melanoma, head and neck, liver or kidney cancer. This CDR3 reads CASSPTGTGNTIYF. The CDR3 nucleotides read TGTGCCAGCAGTCCGACAGGGACTGGAAACACCATATATTTT.